This paragraph covers one T cell receptor (beta chain) sequence. The germline gives CDR1 SGHRS, CDR2 YFSETQ. The trim removed 6 bases at V and 6 bases at J, leaving 6 bases unmatched. The CDR3 is 14 residues long. This entry comes from a study of blood T cell repertoires in COVID-19. The wider study: The study drew acute and convalescent COVID-19 samples from the United States, Italy and Spain. The analysed material was cDNA or gDNA that came from T cells, B-cell-depleted T cells, or PBMCs.

As originally analysed: Amplification of reference gene primers was used by the study to estimate nucleated cell counts. Assay used: immunoSEQ multiplex PCR; TCRdb lists only in-frame clones, some missing. Clone size and V and J calls were adopted from that table, with D and trimming inferred from the DNA. The table lists about 250,000 clones, around four fifths of them singletons. Sequenced: peripheral blood. This clonotype was obtained from a man at least 80 years old with acute or convalescent COVID-19. The chain recombines TRBV5-1 with TRBJ2-2; 9 bases are a match to TRBD1. The CDR3 DNA reads TGCGCCAGCACGGACAGGGGCGGGGCCGGGGAGCTGTTTTTT. It codes for CASTDRGGAGELFF. Variable domain in full (rest from reference TRBV5-1 and TRBJ2-2): KAGVTQTPRYLIKTRGQQVTLSCSPISGHRSVSWYQQTPGQGLQFLFEYFSETQRNKGNFPGRFSGRQFSNSRSEMNVSTLELGDSALYLCASTDRGGAGELFFGEGSRLTVL.